The following is a T cell receptor beta chain sequence with its context. Its matching antigen is unknown. This specimen belongs to a study of Graves' ophthalmopathy and Graves' hyperthyroidism. Across the whole study: Peripheral blood collection took place at initial diagnosis, before any treatment. Study-level findings and limits: Among expanded thyroid clonotypes above 0.001 frequency, most also occurred in blood.

With 6 bases clipped from V and 4 bases from J, the junction kept 15 bases outside the gene matches. The CDR3 contains 16 residues. Germline lookup yields CDR1 DFQATT and CDR2 SNEGSKA (reference sequence). Investigators amplified TCR beta CDR3 regions from RNA transcripts. The first round was an RT-PCR with HTBI primers, and the second round was a multiplex PCR. TCRdb re-analysed the multiplex PCR reads in MiXCR, keeping a single row per CDR3 protein. The sample holds hundreds of thousands of distinct CDR3 sequences, about 40% seen once. The TCR was taken from an adult man with Graves' ophthalmopathy. The specimen was peripheral blood. The V call is TRBV20-1, the J call TRBJ1-3, with TRBD1 matching 7 bases. In DNA form, the CDR3 reads TGCAGTGCAGGGGGTGGCGGGACAGCCGACGGAAACACCATATATTTT. As protein: CSAGGGGTADGNTIYF.